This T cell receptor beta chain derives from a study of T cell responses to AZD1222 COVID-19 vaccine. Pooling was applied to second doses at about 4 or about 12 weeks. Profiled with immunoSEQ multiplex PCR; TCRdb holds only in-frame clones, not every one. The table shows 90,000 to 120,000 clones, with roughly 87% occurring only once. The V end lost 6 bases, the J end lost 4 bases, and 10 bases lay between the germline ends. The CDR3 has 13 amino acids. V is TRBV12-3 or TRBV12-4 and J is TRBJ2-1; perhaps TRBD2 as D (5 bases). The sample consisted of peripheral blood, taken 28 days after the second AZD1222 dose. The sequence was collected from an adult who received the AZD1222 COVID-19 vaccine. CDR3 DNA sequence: TGTGCCAGCAGCCCCCGGGAATACAATGAGCAGTTCTTC. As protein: CASSPREYNEQFF.